This T cell receptor (beta chain) was sequenced for a study of early T cells in non-severe SARS-CoV-2 infection. About the research overall: Sequenced material consisted of bulk RNA (from unsorted whole blood), and chains were unpaired. Study-wide results and limits: CD4 and private specificities were missed by VDJdb matching, which favored anti-spike CD8 responses.

Each CDR3 protein gets one entry after TCRdb re-called the 5' RACE reads with MiXCR. This table holds some 52,000 distinct CDR3 sequences, about 8.2% found once. The CDR3 extends over 16 amino acids. Germline trimming cut 0 bases from V and 7 bases from J; bases unmatched to any gene: 5. Germline V gene sequence: CDR1 LNHNV, CDR2 YYDKDF (reference sequence). With regard to this clonotype: The antigen is unknown.

This sequence was found in an adult who was a healthcare worker with PCR-confirmed SARS-CoV-2 infection or an uninfected control (not recorded which). The chain joins TRBV15 to TRBJ2-7; 14 positions agree with TRBD2. Sequencing used whole blood. This CDR3 reads CATSREGLAGVGEQYF. Here the CDR3 DNA reads TGTGCCACCAGCAGAGAGGGACTAGCGGGAGTTGGAGAGCAGTACTTC.